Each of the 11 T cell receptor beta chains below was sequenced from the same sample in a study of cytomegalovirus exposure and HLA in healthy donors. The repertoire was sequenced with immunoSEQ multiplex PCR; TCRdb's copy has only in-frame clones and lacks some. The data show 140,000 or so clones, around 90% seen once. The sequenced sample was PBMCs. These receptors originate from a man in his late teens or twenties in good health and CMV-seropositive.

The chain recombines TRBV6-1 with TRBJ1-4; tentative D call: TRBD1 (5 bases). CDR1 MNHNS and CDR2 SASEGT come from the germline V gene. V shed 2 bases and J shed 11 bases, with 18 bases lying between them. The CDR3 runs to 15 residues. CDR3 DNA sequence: TGTGCCAGCAGTGAAAGGGCAGGGCTGGGAGGGAAACTGTTTTTT. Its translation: CASSERAGLGGKLFF.

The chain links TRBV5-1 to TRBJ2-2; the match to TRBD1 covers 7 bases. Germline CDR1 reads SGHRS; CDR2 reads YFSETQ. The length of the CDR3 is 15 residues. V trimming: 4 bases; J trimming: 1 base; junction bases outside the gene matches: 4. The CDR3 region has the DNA TGCGCCAGCAGCAGTGGGACAGAGAACACCGGGGAGCTGTTTTTT. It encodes CASSSGTENTGELFF.

CDR3 sequence (DNA): TGTGCCAGTAGTATAGGGGAGGTATACACCGGGGAGCTGTTTTTT. Residues: CASSIGEVYTGELFF. The J gene is TRBJ2-2, the V gene TRBV19; the D gene is possibly TRBD2 (6 bases). Trimming shortened V by 1 base and J by 3 bases, and 9 bases separated the two germline ends. The CDR3 covers 15 residues. Germline lookup yields CDR1 LNHDA and CDR2 SQIVND (reference sequence).

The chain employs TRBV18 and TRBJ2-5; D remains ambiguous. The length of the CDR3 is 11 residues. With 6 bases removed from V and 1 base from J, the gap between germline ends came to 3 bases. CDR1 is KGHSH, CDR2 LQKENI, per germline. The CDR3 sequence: CASSLQETQYF. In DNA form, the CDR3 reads TGTGCCAGCTCCCTCCAAGAGACCCAGTACTTC.

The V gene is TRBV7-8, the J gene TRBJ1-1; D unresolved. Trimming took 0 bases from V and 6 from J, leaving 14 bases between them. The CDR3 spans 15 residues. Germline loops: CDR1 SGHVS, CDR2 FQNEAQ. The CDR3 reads CASSLAAGPVAEAFF. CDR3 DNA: TGTGCCAGCAGCTTAGCGGCGGGCCCTGTTGCTGAAGCTTTCTTT.

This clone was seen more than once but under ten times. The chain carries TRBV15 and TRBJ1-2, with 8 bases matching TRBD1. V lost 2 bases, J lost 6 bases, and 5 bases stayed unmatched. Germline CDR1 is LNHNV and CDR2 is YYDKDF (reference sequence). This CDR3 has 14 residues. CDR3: CATSRSDRVDGYTF. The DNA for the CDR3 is TGTGCCACCAGCAGATCGGACAGGGTGGATGGCTACACCTTC.

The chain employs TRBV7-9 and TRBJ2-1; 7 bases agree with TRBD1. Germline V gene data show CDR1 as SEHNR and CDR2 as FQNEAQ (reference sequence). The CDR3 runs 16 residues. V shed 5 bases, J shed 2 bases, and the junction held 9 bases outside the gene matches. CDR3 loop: CASSPPQGLTYNEQFF. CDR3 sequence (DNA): TGTGCCAGCAGCCCACCACAGGGGTTAACCTACAATGAGCAGTTCTTC.

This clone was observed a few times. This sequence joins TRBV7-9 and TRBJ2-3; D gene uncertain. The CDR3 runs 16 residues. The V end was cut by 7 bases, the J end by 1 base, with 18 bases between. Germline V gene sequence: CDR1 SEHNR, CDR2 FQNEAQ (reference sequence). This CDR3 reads CASNDKEYTGTDTQYF. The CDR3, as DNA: TGTGCCAGCAACGATAAGGAGTATACCGGCACAGATACGCAGTATTTT.

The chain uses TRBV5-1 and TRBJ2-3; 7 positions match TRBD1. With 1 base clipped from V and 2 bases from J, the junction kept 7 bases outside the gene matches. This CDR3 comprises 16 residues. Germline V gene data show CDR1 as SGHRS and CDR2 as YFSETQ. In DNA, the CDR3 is TGCGCCAGCAGCTTGAATGCAGGGGGAATCACAGATACGCAGTATTTT. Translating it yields CASSLNAGGITDTQYF.

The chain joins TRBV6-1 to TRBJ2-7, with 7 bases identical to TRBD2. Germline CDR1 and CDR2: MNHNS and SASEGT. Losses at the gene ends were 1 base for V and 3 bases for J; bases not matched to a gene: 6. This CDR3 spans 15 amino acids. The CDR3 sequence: CASSEDPSGIYEQYF. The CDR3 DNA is TGTGCCAGCAGTGAAGATCCTAGCGGTATCTACGAGCAGTACTTC.

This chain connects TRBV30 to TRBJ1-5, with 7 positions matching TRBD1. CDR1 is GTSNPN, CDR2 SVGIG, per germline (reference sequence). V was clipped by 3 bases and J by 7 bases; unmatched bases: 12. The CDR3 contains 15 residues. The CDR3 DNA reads TGTGCCTGGAGGCGGCAAGGGCAGGGGGTACAGCCCCAGCATTTT. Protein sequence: CAWRRQGQGVQPQHF.